A selection of T cell receptor beta chains follows, all from one sample in a study of early T cells in non-severe SARS-CoV-2 infection. TCRdb re-called the 5' RACE reads through MiXCR, storing one row per CDR3 protein. Here the sample spans tens of thousands of distinct CDR3 sequences, under 15% being singletons. The sequenced sample was whole blood. Receptors originate from an adult who was a healthcare worker with PCR-confirmed SARS-CoV-2 infection or an uninfected control (not recorded which). The CDR3 runs from the conserved cysteine through the conserved F or W. D genes are given only for firm matches. A row's size may be missing; if present it is once, few, many or a size class.

size | D | J | V | CDR3 | DNA
NA | NA | TRBJ1-5 | TRBV20-1 | CSARDRRVGQPQHF | TGCAGTGCTAGAGATCGCAGGGTCGGCCAGCCCCAGCATTTT
medium-sized | TRBD1 | TRBJ2-7 | TRBV7-7 | CASSPRDRGDEQYF | TGTGCTAGCAGCCCACGGGACAGGGGGGACGAGCAGTACTTC
few | NA | TRBJ2-1 | TRBV12-3/TRBV12-4 | CASSFDNEQFF | TGTGCCAGCAGTTTCGACAATGAGCAGTTCTTC
NA | NA | TRBJ2-5 | TRBV7-9 | CASSLALTDSGEETQYF | TGTGCCAGCAGCTTAGCCCTTACGGACAGCGGGGAAGAGACCCAGTACTTC
many | NA | TRBJ1-1 | TRBV5-6 | CASSRRGYMNTEAFF | TGTGCCAGCAGCCGACGGGGGTACATGAACACTGAAGCTTTCTTT
few | NA | TRBJ2-1 | TRBV29-1 | CSGLGQRSYNEQFF | TGCAGCGGCCTAGGACAGCGCTCCTACAATGAGCAGTTCTTC
many | NA | TRBJ1-4 | TRBV19 | CASKTQTYANEKLFF | TGTGCCAGTAAGACCCAAACGTACGCTAATGAAAAACTGTTTTTT
NA | TRBD1 | TRBJ2-5 | TRBV7-2 | CASSQDRGGETQYF | TGTGCCAGCAGCCAGGACAGGGGCGGAGAGACCCAGTACTTC
many | NA | TRBJ2-7 | TRBV3-1 | CASSQPDGGYEQYF | TGTGCCAGCAGCCAACCCGACGGTGGCTACGAGCAGTACTTC
few | NA | TRBJ2-2 | TRBV6-5 | CASTPDRNTGELFF | TGTGCCAGCACCCCGGACAGAAACACCGGGGAGCTGTTTTTT
NA | NA | TRBJ2-7 | TRBV9 | CASSVELSSYEQYF | TGTGCCAGCAGCGTAGAACTAAGCTCCTACGAGCAGTACTTC
many | NA | TRBJ2-6 | TRBV20-1 | CIASGANVLTF | TGTATAGCCTCTGGGGCCAACGTCCTGACTTTC
many | TRBD2 | TRBJ2-1 | TRBV14 | CASSQDPGGFGEQFF | TGTGCCAGCAGCCAAGATCCCGGGGGGTTTGGTGAGCAGTTCTTC
few | NA | TRBJ2-1 | TRBV7-2 | CASSQTHNSYNEQFF | TGTGCCAGCAGCCAGACCCACAACTCCTACAATGAGCAGTTCTTC
few | TRBD1 | TRBJ1-4 | TRBV9 | CASSPWTGGANEKLFF | TGTGCCAGCAGCCCCTGGACAGGGGGTGCTAATGAAAAACTGTTTTTT
few | NA | TRBJ1-1 | TRBV21-1 | CASSKVRARRASTTEAFF | TGTGCCAGCAGCAAAGTTAGGGCCCGGCGGGCGTCGACCACTGAAGCTTTCTTT
few | NA | TRBJ2-3 | TRBV9 | CASSVGQGTQYF | TGTGCCAGCAGCGTAGGTCAGGGTACGCAGTATTTT
NA | TRBD1 | TRBJ2-3 | TRBV25-1 | CASSDTGTGTDTQYF | TGTGCCAGCAGTGACACCGGGACAGGCACAGATACGCAGTATTTT
many | NA | TRBJ1-1 | TRBV7-9 | CASSFEAISTEAFF | TGTGCCAGCAGCTTCGAGGCGATAAGCACTGAAGCTTTCTTT
NA | NA | TRBJ1-1 | TRBV12-3/TRBV12-4 | CASTAGAILNTEAFF | TGTGCCAGCACCGCGGGAGCCATCCTTAACACTGAAGCTTTCTTT
NA | NA | TRBJ2-5 | TRBV2 | CASSDLQETQYF | TGTGCCAGCAGTGACCTCCAAGAGACCCAGTACTTC
few | NA | TRBJ2-7 | TRBV5-1 | CASRAGLTYEQYF | TGCGCCAGCAGGGCAGGGCTGACCTACGAGCAGTACTTC
NA | NA | TRBJ1-1 | TRBV2 | CASSDGQPDTEAFF | TGTGCCAGCAGCGACGGACAGCCAGACACTGAAGCTTTCTTT
NA | TRBD1 | TRBJ2-5 | TRBV24-1 | CATSAGTGVLETQYF | TGTGCCACCAGTGCCGGGACAGGGGTTTTGGAGACCCAGTACTTC
NA | NA | TRBJ1-1 | TRBV29-1 | CSVWDSNTEAFF | TGCAGCGTTTGGGATTCGAACACTGAAGCTTTCTTT
few | NA | TRBJ2-6 | TRBV19 | CASSMGSSGANVLTF | TGTGCCAGTAGTATGGGGAGCTCTGGGGCCAACGTCCTGACTTTC
NA | TRBD1 | TRBJ2-7 | TRBV11-2 | CASSPQGAYEQYF | TGTGCCAGCAGCCCTCAGGGGGCCTACGAGCAGTACTTC
NA | NA | TRBJ2-7 | TRBV29-1 | CSVDGTYEQYF | TGCAGCGTAGACGGGACCTACGAGCAGTACTTC
NA | NA | TRBJ2-3 | TRBV5-8 | CASSFGQSTDTQYF | TGTGCCAGCAGCTTTGGACAGAGCACAGATACGCAGTATTTT